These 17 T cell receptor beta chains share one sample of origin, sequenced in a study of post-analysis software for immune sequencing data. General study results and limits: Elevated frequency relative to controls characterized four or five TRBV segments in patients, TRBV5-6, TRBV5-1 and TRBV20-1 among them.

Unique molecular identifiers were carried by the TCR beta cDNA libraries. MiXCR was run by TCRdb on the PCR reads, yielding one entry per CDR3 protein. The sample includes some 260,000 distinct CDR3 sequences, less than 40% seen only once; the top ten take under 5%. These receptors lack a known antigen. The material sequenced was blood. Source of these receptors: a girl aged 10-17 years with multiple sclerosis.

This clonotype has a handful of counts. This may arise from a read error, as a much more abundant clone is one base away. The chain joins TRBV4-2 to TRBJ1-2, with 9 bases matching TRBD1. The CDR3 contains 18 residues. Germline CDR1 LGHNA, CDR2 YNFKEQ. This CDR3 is CASGQRVTGGTTPGGYTF. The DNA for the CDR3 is TGTGCCAGCGGCCAGAGGGTAACAGGGGGCACAACCCCCGGTGGCTACACCTTC.

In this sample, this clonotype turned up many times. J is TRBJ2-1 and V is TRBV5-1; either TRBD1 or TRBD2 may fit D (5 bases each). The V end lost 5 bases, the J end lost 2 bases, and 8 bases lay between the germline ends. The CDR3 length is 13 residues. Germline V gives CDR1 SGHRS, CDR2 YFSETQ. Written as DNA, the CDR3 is TGCGCCAGCAGTAGGGACGCCTACAATGAGCAGTTCTTC. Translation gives CASSRDAYNEQFF.

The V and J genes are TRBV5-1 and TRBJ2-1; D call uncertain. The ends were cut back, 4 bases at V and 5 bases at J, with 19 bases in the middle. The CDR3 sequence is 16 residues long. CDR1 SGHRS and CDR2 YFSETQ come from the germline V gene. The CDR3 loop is CASSLLPGPPNNEQFF. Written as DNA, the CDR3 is TGCGCCAGCAGCCTCCTTCCGGGTCCGCCGAACAATGAGCAGTTCTTC.

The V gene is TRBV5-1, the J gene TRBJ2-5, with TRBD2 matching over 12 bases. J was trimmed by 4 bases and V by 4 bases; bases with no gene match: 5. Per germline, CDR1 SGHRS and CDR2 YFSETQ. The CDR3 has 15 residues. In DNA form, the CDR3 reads TGCGCCAGCAGCCCTAGCGGGGGGGCCGGAGAGACCCAGTACTTC. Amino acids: CASSPSGGAGETQYF.

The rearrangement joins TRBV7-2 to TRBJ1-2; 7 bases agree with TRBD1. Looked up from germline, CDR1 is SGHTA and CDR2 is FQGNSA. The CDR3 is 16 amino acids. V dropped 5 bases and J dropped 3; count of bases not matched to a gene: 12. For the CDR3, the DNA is TGTGCCAGCAGCCAGGTTGGAGGCAGGGGGGACTATGGCTACACCTTC. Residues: CASSQVGGRGDYGYTF.

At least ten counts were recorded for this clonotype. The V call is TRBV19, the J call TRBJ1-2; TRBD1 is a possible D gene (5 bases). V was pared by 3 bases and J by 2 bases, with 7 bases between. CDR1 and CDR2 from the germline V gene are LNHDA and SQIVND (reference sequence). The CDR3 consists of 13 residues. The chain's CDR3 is CASSIRDNYGYTF. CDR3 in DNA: TGTGCCAGTAGTATCCGGGACAACTATGGCTACACCTTC.

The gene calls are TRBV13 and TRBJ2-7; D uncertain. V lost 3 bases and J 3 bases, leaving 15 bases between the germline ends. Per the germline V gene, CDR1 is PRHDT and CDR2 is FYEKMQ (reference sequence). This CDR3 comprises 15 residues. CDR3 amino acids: CASSFRGLSFYEQYF. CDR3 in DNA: TGTGCCAGCAGCTTCCGCGGTCTATCGTTCTACGAGCAGTACTTC.

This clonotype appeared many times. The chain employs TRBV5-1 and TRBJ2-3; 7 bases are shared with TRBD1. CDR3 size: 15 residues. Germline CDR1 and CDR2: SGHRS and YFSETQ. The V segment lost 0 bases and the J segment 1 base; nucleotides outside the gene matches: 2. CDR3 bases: TGCGCCAGCAGCTTGGTAGGGGGCCGCACAGATACGCAGTATTTT. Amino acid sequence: CASSLVGGRTDTQYF.

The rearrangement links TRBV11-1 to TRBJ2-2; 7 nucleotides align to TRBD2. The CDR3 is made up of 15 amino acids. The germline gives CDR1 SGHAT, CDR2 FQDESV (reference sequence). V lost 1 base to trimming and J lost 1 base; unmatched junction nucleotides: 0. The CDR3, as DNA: TGTGCCAGCAGCTTAGTAGCGGGGAACACCGGGGAGCTGTTTTTT. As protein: CASSLVAGNTGELFF.

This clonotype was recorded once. CDR3 in DNA: TGTGCCAGCAGTTCAGGGGGCCCCGGGGACTACGAGCAGTACTTC. Translation: CASSSGGPGDYEQYF. The chain employs TRBV28 and TRBJ2-5; TRBD1 matches 8 bases. The assigned J gene may be wrong: the sequence end matches TRBJ2-7 better. Germline assignment: CDR1 MDHEN and CDR2 SYDVKM. The CDR3 has 15 amino acids.

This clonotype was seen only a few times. CDR3 residues: CATSEVTGEGTDTQYF. CDR3 nucleotides: TGTGCCACCAGTGAAGTTACAGGGGAAGGCACAGATACGCAGTATTTT. J is TRBJ2-3 and V is TRBV24-1; 7 bases are a match to TRBD1. Looked up from germline, CDR1 is KGHDR and CDR2 is SFDVKD. The CDR3 totals 16 residues. V trimming: 4 bases; J trimming: 1 base; junction bases outside the gene matches: 7.

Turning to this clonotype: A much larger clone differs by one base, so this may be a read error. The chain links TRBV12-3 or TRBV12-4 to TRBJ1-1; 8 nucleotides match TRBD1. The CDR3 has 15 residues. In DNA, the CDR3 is TGTGTCAGCAGCTCAGTCGGACAGGGAGCGCCTGAAGCTTTCTTT. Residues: CVSSSVGQGAPEAFF.

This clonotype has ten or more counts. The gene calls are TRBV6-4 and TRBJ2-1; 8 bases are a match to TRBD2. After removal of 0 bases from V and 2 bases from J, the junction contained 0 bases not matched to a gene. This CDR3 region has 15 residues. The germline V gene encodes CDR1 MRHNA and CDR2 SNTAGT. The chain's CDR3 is CASSDSSGAYNEQFF. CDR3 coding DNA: TGTGCCAGCAGTGACTCTAGCGGGGCCTACAATGAGCAGTTCTTC.

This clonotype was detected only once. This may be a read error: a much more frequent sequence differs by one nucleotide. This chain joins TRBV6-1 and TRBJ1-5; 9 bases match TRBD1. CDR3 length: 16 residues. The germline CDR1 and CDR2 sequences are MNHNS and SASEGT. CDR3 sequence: CARSEAYRGLNQPQHF. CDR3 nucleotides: TGTGCCCGCAGTGAAGCGTACAGGGGGCTTAATCAGCCCCAGCATTTT.

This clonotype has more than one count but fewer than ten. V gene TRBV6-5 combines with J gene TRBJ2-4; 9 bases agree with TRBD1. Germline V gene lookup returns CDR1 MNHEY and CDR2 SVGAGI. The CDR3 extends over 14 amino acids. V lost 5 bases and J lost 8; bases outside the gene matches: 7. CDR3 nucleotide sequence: TGTGCCAGCAGTCTCACAGGGGGCTTAGACATTCAGTACTTC. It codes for CASSLTGGLDIQYF.

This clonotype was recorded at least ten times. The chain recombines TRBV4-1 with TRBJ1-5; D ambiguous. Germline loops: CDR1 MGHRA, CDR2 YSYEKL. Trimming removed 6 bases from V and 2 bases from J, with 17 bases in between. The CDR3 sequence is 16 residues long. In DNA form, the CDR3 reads TGCGCCAGCAGGCCGACGTCCGGGCCGGGCAATCAGCCCCAGCATTTT. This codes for CASRPTSGPGNQPQHF.

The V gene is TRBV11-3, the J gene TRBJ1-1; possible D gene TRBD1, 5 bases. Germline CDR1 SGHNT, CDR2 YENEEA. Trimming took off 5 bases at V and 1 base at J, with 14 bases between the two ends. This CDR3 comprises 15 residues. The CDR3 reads CASSPGHTTNTEAFF. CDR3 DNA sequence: TGTGCCAGCAGCCCAGGACATACCACGAACACTGAAGCTTTCTTT.